This T cell receptor (beta chain) was obtained from a study of PD-1 blockade in classical Hodgkin lymphoma. The time point denotes: newly diagnosed, previously untreated cHL patient sample. Comparators were PBMCs taken from newly diagnosed, untreated classical Hodgkin lymphoma. Findings of the study overall: Reported findings placed baseline TCR diversity lower in newly diagnosed patients (compared with healthy donors). The repertoire differences lack a defined cause, possibly disease activity or prior therapy.

V lost 3 bases and J lost 1, with 9 bases in between. The CDR3 loop spans 14 amino acids. The germline V gene has CDR1 MRHNA and CDR2 SNTAGT. A word on this clone: The antigen remains unidentified.

The method was immunoSEQ multiplex PCR; TCRdb's version includes in-frame clones alone and lacks a portion of them. Among tens of thousands of clones, nearly 95% were seen once, and the ten largest hold around 2.5%. The receptor comes from a human donor with classical Hodgkin lymphoma. The material sequenced was peripheral blood mononuclear cells (PBMCs). V usage is TRBV6-4 and J usage is TRBJ1-1; D gene uncertain. CDR3 in DNA: TGTGCCAGCAGTGAATTCGGGGAGAACACTGAAGCTTTCTTT. It specifies CASSEFGENTEAFF.